The sequence of this T cell receptor beta chain was determined in a study of CD8+CD57+ T cells in acquired aplastic anemia. The overall study: Yields of DNA that came from sorted CD4+ and CD8+ cells averaged approximately 3.5 ug.

This clonotype showed up just once. CD8+CD57+ cell expansion, shown by flow cytometry, had occurred in the patients selected for sequencing. A severe acquired aplastic anemia diagnosis applied to all patients. Patients were treatment-naive when blood was sampled. V lost 6 bases, J lost 4 bases, and 12 bases lay in between. This CDR3 spans 13 amino acids. Germline CDR1 reads SEHNR; CDR2 reads FQNEAQ (reference sequence). The template used for profiling TCR beta VDJ and CDR3 was genomic DNA. Each CDR3 protein is one row after TCRdb ran MiXCR on the reads. Of around 500,000 distinct CDR3 sequences listed, roughly a third were seen once; the top ten hold around 0.82%.

Sequencing was carried out using sorted CD4+, CD8+, or CD8+CD57+ T cells (not recorded which) from PBMCs. This TCR was recovered from a human donor with aplastic anemia. The chain has TRBV7-9 and TRBJ2-5; D is possibly TRBD1 or TRBD2 (5 bases each). The CDR3 DNA is TGTGCCAGCAGACCCGAGAGGGGAGAGACCCAGTACTTC. Translating it yields CASRPERGETQYF.